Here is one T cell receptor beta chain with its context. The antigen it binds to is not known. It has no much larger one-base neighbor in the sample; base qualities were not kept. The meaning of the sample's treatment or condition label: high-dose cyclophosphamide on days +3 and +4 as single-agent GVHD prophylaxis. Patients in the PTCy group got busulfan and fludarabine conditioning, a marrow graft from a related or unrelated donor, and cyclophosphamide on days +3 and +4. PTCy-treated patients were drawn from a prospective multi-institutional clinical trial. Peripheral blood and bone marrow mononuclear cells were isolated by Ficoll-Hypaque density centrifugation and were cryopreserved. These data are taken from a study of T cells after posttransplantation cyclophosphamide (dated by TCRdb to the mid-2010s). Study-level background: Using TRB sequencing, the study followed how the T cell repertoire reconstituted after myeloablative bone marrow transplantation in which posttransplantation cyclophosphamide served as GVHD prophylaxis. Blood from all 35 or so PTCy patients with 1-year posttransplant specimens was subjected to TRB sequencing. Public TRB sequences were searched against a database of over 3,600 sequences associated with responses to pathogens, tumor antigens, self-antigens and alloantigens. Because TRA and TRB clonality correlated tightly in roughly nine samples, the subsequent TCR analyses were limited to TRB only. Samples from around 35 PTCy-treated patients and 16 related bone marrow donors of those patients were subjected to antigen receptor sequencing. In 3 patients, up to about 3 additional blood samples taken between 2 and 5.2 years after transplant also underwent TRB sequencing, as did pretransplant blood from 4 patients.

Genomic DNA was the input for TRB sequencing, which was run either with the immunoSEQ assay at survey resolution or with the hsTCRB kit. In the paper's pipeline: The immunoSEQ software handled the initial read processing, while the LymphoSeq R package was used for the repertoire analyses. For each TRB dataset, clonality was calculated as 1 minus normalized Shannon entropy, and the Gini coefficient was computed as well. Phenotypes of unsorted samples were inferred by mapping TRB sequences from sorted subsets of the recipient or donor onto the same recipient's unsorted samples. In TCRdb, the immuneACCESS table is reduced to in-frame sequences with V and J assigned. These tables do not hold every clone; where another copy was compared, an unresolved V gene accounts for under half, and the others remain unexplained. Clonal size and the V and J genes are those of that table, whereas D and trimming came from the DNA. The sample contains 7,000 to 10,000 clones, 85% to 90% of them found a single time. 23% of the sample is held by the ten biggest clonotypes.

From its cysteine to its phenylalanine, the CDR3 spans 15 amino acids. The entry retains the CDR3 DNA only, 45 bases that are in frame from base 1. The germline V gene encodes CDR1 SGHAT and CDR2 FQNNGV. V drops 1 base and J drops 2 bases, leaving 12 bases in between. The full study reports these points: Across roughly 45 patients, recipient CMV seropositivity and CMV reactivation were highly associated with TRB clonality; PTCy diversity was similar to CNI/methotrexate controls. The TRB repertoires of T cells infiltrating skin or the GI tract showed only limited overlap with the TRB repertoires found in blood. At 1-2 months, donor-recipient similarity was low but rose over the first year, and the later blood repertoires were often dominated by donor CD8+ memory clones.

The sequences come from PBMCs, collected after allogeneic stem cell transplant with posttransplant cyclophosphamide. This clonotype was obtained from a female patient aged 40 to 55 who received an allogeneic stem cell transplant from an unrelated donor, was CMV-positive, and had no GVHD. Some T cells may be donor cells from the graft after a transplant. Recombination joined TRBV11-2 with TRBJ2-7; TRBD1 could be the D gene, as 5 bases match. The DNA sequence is TGTGCCAGCAGCTTAGTTATCGGCAGGGCCTACGAGCAGTACTTC. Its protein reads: CASSLVIGRAYEQYF.